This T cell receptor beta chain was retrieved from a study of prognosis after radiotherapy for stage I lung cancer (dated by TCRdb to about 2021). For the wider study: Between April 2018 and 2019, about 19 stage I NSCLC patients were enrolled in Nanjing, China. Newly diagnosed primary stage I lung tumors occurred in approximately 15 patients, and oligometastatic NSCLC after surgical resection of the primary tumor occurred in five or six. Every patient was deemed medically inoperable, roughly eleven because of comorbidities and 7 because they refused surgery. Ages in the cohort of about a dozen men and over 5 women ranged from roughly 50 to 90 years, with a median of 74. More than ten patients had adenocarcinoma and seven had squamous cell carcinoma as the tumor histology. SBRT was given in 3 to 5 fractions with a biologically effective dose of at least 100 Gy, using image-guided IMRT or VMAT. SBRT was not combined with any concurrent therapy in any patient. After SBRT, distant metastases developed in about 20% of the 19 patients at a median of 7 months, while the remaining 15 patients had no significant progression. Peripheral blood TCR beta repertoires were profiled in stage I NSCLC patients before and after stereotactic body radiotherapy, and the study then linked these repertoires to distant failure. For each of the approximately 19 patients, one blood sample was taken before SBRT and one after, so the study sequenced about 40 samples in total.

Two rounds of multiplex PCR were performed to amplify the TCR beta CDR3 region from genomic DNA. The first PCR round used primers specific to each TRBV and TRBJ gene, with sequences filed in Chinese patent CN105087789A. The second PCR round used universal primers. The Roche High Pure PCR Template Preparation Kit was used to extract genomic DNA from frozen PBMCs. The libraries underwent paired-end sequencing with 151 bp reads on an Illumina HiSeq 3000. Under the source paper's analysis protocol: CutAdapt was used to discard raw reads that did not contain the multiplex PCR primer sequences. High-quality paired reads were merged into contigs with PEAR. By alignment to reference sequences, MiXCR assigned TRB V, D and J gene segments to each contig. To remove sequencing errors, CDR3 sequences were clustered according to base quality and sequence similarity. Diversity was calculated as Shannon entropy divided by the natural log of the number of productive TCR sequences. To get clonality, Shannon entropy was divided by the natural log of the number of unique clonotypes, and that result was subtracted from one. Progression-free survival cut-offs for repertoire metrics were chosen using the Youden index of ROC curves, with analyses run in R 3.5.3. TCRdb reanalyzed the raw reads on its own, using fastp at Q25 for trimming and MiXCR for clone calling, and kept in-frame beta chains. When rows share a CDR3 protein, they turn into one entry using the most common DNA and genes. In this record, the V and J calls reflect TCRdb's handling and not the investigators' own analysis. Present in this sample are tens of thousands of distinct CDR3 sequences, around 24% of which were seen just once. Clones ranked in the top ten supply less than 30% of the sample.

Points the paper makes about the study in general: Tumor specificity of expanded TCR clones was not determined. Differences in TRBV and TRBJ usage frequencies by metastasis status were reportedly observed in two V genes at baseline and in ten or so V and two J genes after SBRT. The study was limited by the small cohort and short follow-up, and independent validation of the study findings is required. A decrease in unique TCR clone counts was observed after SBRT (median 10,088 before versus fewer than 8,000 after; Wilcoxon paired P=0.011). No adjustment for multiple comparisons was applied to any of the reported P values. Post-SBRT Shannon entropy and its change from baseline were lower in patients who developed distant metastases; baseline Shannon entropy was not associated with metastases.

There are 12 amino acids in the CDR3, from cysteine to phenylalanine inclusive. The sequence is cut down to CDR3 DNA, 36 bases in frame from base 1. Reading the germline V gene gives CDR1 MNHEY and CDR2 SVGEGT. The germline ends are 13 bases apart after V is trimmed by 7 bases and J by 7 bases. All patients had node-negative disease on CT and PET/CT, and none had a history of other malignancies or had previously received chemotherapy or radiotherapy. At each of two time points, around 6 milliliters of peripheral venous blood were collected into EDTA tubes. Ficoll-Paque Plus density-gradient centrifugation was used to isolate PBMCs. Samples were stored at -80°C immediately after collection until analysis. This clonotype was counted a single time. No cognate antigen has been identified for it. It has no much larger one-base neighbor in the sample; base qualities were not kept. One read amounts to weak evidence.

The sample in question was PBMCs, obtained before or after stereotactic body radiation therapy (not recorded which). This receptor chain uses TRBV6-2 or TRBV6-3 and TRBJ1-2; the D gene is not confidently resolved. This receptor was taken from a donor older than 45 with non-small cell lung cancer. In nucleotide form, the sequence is TGTGCCAGCACCGAACCGTGGGGTGGCTACACCTTC. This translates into CASTEPWGGYTF.